Below, 15 T cell receptor beta chains from the same sample are listed, as sequenced in a study of blood T cells in healthy people across ages. A second about 7 to 11 cycle PCR used barcoded and J-beta primers. Via MiXCR, TCRdb re-called the 5' RACE reads, giving one row per CDR3 protein. The table has about 800,000 distinct CDR3 sequences, 25% seen once. This sample also belongs to another study, concerning T cells of mothers and their children.

Material: blood. These receptors were obtained from a boy between 5 and 17 years old in good health.

V is TRBV28 and J is TRBJ2-5, with 7 bases lining up with TRBD1. The CDR3 has 14 residues. Germline CDR1 and CDR2: MDHEN and SYDVKM. Trimming took 5 bases from V and 5 from J; bases not matched to a gene: 8. The CDR3 nucleotides read TGTGCCAGCAGTCCCCCGGGACAGAAGGAGACCCAGTACTTC. This codes for CASSPPGQKETQYF.

This chain links TRBV20-1 with TRBJ2-3; D is possibly TRBD2 (5 bases). V dropped 6 bases and J dropped 3 bases, with 7 bases sitting between them. Per the germline V gene, CDR1 is DFQATT and CDR2 is SNEGSKA (reference sequence). The CDR3 runs to 11 residues. The CDR3 DNA reads TGCAGTGCCCCGGGGACAGATACGCAGTATTTT. This codes for CSAPGTDTQYF.

This clonotype occurred many times. CDR3 amino acids: CASSPAPGRPQETQYF. Here the CDR3 DNA reads TGTGCCAGCAGCCCCGCTCCGGGACGGCCCCAAGAGACCCAGTACTTC. This chain links TRBV3-1 with TRBJ2-5, with D possibly called TRBD1 or TRBD2 (5 bases each). From germline, CDR1 is LGHDT and CDR2 YNNKEL (reference sequence). V was shortened by 4 bases and J by 1 base, with 16 bases between the two germline ends. The CDR3 loop spans 16 amino acids.

The genes are TRBV10-3 and TRBJ2-5; no clear D gene. The CDR3 spans 14 residues. CDR1 and CDR2 from the germline V gene are ENHRY and SYGVKD. Trimming removed 0 bases from V and 0 bases from J, with 5 bases in between. DNA of the CDR3: TGTGCCATCAGTGAGTCCCCGGACCAAGAGACCCAGTACTTC. It translates to CAISESPDQETQYF.

This chain joins TRBV10-2 and TRBJ2-1; no definite D call. Germline V lookup: CDR1 WSHSY, CDR2 SAAADI. The CDR3 spans 13 residues. With 2 bases removed from V and 10 bases from J, the gap between germline ends came to 12 bases. The DNA for the CDR3 is TGCGCCAGCAGTGAGACCCGATCAAGCGAGCAGTTCTTC. Translated, it gives CASSETRSSEQFF.

This clonotype was seen a handful of times. The rearrangement uses TRBV9 and TRBJ1-2; 7 nucleotides match TRBD1. V trimming: 0 bases; J trimming: 5 bases; junction bases outside the gene matches: 7. The CDR3 loop spans 15 amino acids. CDR1 is SGDLS and CDR2 is YYNGEE in the germline V gene. The CDR3 is CASSVADREGYGYTF. CDR3 coding DNA: TGTGCCAGCAGCGTAGCCGACAGGGAGGGATATGGCTACACCTTC.

The chain has TRBV4-3 and TRBJ2-2; D is uncertain. Trimming left V 5 bases short and J 0 bases short, with 7 bases between. The CDR3 consists of 14 residues. In germline, CDR1 is LGHNA, CDR2 YSLEER. Written as DNA, the CDR3 is TGCGCCAGCAGCGCAGCTACGAACACCGGGGAGCTGTTTTTT. Encoded protein: CASSAATNTGELFF.

This clonotype was observed a few times. V usage is TRBV7-2 and J usage is TRBJ2-5, with 7 nucleotides matching TRBD2. From germline, CDR1 is SGHTA and CDR2 FQGNSA. The length of the CDR3 is 13 residues. Trimming at V came to 5 bases and at J to 6 bases, leaving 6 bases not matched to a gene. DNA for the CDR3: TGTGCCAGCAGCCATGGGGGGGTGAAGACCCAGTACTTC. It is translated as CASSHGGVKTQYF.

This clonotype came up many times. The CDR3 reads CASSPRPGANEQFF. For the CDR3, the DNA is TGTGCCAGCAGCCCTCGTCCCGGTGCAAATGAGCAGTTCTTC. The chain combines TRBV7-2 with TRBJ2-1; D gene unclear. The germline CDR1 and CDR2 sequences are SGHTA and FQGNSA. V was shortened by 5 bases and J by 7 bases, with 15 bases between the two germline ends. CDR3 size: 14 residues.

The V and J genes are TRBV12-3 or TRBV12-4 and TRBJ1-2; the match to TRBD1 covers 8 bases. Trimming removed 1 base from V and 8 bases from J; junction bases left unmatched: 6. CDR3 length: 14 amino acids. The chain's CDR3 is CASSLDRGSIGYTF. The CDR3 bases are TGTGCCAGCAGTTTAGACAGGGGGAGTATAGGCTACACCTTC.

The J gene is TRBJ2-5, the V gene TRBV27, with 7 bases fitting TRBD1. The J call may be in error: the DNA end matches TRBJ2-7 better. Germline CDR1 reads MNHEY; CDR2 reads SMNVEV (reference sequence). This CDR3 has 15 residues. In DNA, the CDR3 is TGTGCCAGCAGTTTCGGGTCAGGGGGCTCCTACGAGCAGTACTTC. Residues: CASSFGSGGSYEQYF.

The table lists this clonotype with a few counts. The CDR3 does not close with the conserved phenylalanine or tryptophan, likely indicating a read error. The chain links TRBV28 to TRBJ2-4; TRBD1 matches at 8 bases. Germline CDR1 MDHEN, CDR2 SYDVKM. V was pared by 5 bases and J by 4 bases, with 4 bases of the junction left unmatched. The CDR3 is made up of 14 amino acids. The CDR3 DNA follows: TGTGCCAGCAGTCCAGGGGGCTCAAAAAACATTCAGTACCTC. Encoded protein: CASSPGGSKNIQYL.

The V and J genes are TRBV19 and TRBJ2-7, with D unclear. The CDR3 spans 13 residues. Germline values: CDR1 LNHDA, CDR2 SQIVND (reference sequence). Trimming left V 3 bases short and J 5 bases short, with 11 bases between. The CDR3 reads CASSMWVGNEQYF. The CDR3 nucleotides read TGTGCCAGTAGTATGTGGGTAGGGAACGAGCAGTACTTC. Together with reference TRBV19 and TRBJ2-7, the CDR3 gives the full variable domain: DGGITQSPKYLFRKEGQNVTLSCEQNLNHDAMYWYRQDPGQGLRLIYYSQIVNDFQKGDIAEGYSVSREKKESFPLTVTSAQKNPTAFYLCASSMWVGNEQYFGPGTRLTVT.

The chain combines TRBV16 with TRBJ2-7; TRBD1 aligns across 8 bases. The CDR3 covers 13 residues. CDR1 is KGHSY and CDR2 is FQNENV in the germline V gene. V was pared by 8 bases and J by 2 bases, with 5 bases of the junction left unmatched. CDR3 loop: CASGGQDPYEQYF. For the CDR3, the DNA is TGTGCCAGCGGGGGACAGGACCCCTACGAGCAGTACTTC.

This clonotype was observed a handful of times. The rearrangement links TRBV4-1 to TRBJ1-2; unclear D gene. CDR1 and CDR2 from the germline V gene are MGHRA and YSYEKL. V was trimmed by 0 bases and J by 1 base, leaving 0 bases between them. The CDR3 contains 12 residues. CDR3 DNA: TGCGCCAGCAGCCAAGATAACTATGGCTACACCTTC. Encoded protein: CASSQDNYGYTF.